This TCR beta chain was observed in a study of low-dose radiotherapy and immunotherapy resistance in tumors. Study summary: For Cohort 1, fractions of 0.5 Gy were given every 2 weeks, reaching 6.5 Gy overall. Doses delivered to Cohort 2 were 1 Gy per fraction every two weeks, amounting to 13 Gy over 26 weeks.

Gene-specific TRAV and TRBV primers were used for first-strand cDNA, covering alpha and beta chains. A roughly 19-cycle PCR with a constant-region primer and V-primer adapter amplified TCRs. TCRdb reanalysed the reads using MiXCR and keeps one entry per CDR3 protein. The sample holds about 10,000 distinct CDR3 sequences; over 35% are singletons and the top ten take roughly 6.2%. This CDR3 spans 14 amino acids. V dropped 2 bases and J dropped 5; count of bases not matched to a gene: 2. Germline CDR1 SGHRS, CDR2 YFSETQ. This clonotype ranks as medium-sized. The chain combines TRBV5-1 with TRBJ2-2; 8 bases match TRBD2. This receptor was obtained from a human donor with advanced metastatic prostate, ovarian, gallbladder or colorectal cancer (not recorded which). This table probably holds off-target reads from a library built for another chain. CDR3 in amino acids: CASSFASGTGELFF. CDR3 DNA: TGCGCCAGCAGCTTTGCTAGCGGGACCGGGGAGCTGTTTTTT.